This TCR beta chain was identified during a study of T cells after yellow fever vaccination. Study-level results: Weaker in magnitude, the secondary response showed a faster peak on day 5 versus 15. The appearance of a small share of clonotypes in both CD4 and CD8 compartments was observed. Post-booster samples contained most primary-vaccination clones (roughly 96% CD4, roughly 88% CD8).

About this clonotype itself: What it binds is not known.

This CDR3 has 13 amino acids. Germline CDR1 reads DFQATT; CDR2 reads SNEGSKA (reference sequence). It was through 5'RACE template switching that TCR cDNA was made, with a universal primer site and UMIs added. TCRdb re-called the 5' RACE reads with MiXCR, one entry per CDR3 protein. The sample gives about 220,000 distinct CDR3 sequences, roughly 3.3% of which show up once; approximately 3.5% is in the top ten. J is TRBJ2-4 and V is TRBV20-1; D uncertain. This clonotype was sampled from a man aged 18 to 35 who received the YFV17D yellow fever vaccine. The material sequenced was CD4+ T cells sorted from PBMCs, taken 10 days after the yellow fever booster vaccination. This CDR3 reads CSAYLEDKNIQYF. Here the CDR3 DNA reads TGCAGCGCCTACCTAGAGGACAAAAACATTCAGTACTTC.